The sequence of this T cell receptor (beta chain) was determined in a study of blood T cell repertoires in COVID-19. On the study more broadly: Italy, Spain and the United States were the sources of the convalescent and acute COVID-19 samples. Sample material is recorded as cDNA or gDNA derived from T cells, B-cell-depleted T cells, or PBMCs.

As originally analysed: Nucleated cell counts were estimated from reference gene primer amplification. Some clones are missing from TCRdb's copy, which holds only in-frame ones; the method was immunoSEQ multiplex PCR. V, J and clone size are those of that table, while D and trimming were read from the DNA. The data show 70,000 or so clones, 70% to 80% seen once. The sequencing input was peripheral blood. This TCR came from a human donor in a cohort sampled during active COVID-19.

The CDR3 region has the DNA TGTGCCAGCAGCCAAGAAGGGGAGCCGGGACTAGCGGGAGCCGGAGATACGCAGTATTTT. Translation gives CASSQEGEPGLAGAGDTQYF. The V call is TRBV3-1 (or the pseudogene TRBV3-2), the J call TRBJ2-3, with 14 bases aligning to TRBD2. The germline gives CDR1 LGHDT, CDR2 YNNKEL (reference sequence). V gave up 0 bases and J gave up 5 bases; unmatched junction bases: 13. The CDR3 runs 20 residues.